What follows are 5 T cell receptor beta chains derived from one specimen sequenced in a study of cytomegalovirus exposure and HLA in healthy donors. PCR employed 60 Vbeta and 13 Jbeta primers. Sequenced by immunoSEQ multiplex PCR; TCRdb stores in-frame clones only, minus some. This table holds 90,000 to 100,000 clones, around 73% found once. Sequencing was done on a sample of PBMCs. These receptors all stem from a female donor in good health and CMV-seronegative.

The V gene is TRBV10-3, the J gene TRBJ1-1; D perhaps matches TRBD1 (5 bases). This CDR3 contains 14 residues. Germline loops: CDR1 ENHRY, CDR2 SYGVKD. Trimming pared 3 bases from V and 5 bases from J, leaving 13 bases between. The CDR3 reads CAISDSTGGTEAFF. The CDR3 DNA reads TGTGCCATCAGTGACTCCACGGGGGGGACTGAAGCTTTCTTT.

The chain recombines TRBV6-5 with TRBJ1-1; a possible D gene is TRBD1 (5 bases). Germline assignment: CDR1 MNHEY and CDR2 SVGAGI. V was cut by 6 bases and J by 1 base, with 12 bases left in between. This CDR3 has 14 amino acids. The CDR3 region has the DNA TGTGCCAGCAGAACCGTACAGGAGAACACTGAAGCTTTCTTT. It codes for CASRTVQENTEAFF.

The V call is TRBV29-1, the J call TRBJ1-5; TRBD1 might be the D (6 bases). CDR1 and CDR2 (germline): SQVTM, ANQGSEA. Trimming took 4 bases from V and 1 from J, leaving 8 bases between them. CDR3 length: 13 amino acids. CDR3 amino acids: CSVGGGSNQPQHF. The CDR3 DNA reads TGCAGCGTTGGAGGGGGAAGCAATCAGCCCCAGCATTTT.

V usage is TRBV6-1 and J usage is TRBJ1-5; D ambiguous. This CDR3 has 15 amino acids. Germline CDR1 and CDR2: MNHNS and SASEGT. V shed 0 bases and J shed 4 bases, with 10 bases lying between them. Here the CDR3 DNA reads TGTGCCAGCAGTGAAGCAGGAGGGTGGAATCAGCCCCAGCATTTT. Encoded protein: CASSEAGGWNQPQHF.

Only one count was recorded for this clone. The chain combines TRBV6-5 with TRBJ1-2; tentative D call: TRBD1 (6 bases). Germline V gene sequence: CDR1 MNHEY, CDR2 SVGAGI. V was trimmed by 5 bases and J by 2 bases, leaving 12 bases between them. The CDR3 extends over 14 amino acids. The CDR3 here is CASSPDSWNYGYTF. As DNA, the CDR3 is TGTGCCAGCAGTCCGGACAGTTGGAACTATGGCTACACCTTC.